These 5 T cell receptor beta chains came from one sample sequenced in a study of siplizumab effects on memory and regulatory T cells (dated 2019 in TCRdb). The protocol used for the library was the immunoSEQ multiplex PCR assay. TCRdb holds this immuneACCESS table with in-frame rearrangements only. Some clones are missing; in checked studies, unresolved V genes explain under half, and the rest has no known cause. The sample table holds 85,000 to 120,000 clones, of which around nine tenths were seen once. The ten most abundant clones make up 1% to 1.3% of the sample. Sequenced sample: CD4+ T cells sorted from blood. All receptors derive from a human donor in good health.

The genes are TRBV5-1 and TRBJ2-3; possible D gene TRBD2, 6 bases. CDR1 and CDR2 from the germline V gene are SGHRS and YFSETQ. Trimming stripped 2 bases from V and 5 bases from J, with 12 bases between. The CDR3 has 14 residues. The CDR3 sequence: CASSFLRELDTQYF. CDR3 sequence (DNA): TGCGCCAGCAGCTTCCTCCGGGAGTTAGATACGCAGTATTTT.

In DNA, the CDR3 is TGTGCCAGCAGCTTAAGACAGGGGGCCCACGAGCAGTACTTC. Translation: CASSLRQGAHEQYF. The chain carries TRBV7-2 and TRBJ2-7; 10 bases are shared with TRBD1. J was trimmed by 5 bases and V by 2 bases; bases with no gene match: 3. The CDR3 has 14 residues. Per germline, CDR1 SGHTA and CDR2 FQGNSA. The whole variable domain, filled in from reference TRBV7-2 and TRBJ2-7, reads GAGVSQSPSNKVTEKGKDVELRCDPISGHTALYWYRQSLGQGLEFLIYFQGNSAPDKSGLPSDRFSAERTGGSVSTLTIQRTQQEDSAVYLCASSLRQGAHEQYFGPGTRLTVT.

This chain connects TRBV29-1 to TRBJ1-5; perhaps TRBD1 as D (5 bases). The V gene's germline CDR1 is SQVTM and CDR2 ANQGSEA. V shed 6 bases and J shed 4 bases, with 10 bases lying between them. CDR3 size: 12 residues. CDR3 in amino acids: CSVGDFNQPQHF. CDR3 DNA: TGCAGCGTAGGGGACTTTAATCAGCCCCAGCATTTT.

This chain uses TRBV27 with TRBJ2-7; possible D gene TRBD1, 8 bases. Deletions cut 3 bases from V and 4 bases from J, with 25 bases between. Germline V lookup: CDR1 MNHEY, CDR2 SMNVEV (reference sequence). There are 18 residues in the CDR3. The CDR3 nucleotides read TGTGCCAGCAGTTTGTTTCCCCCGACAGGGGAGGGGGCTTACGAGCAGTACTTC. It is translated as CASSLFPPTGEGAYEQYF.

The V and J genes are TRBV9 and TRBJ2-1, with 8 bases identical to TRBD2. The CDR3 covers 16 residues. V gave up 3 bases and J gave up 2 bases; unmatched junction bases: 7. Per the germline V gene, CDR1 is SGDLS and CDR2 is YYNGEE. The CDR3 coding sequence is TGTGCCAGCAGCGATCGAGCGGGAGTCGCCTACAATGAGCAGTTCTTC. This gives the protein CASSDRAGVAYNEQFF.